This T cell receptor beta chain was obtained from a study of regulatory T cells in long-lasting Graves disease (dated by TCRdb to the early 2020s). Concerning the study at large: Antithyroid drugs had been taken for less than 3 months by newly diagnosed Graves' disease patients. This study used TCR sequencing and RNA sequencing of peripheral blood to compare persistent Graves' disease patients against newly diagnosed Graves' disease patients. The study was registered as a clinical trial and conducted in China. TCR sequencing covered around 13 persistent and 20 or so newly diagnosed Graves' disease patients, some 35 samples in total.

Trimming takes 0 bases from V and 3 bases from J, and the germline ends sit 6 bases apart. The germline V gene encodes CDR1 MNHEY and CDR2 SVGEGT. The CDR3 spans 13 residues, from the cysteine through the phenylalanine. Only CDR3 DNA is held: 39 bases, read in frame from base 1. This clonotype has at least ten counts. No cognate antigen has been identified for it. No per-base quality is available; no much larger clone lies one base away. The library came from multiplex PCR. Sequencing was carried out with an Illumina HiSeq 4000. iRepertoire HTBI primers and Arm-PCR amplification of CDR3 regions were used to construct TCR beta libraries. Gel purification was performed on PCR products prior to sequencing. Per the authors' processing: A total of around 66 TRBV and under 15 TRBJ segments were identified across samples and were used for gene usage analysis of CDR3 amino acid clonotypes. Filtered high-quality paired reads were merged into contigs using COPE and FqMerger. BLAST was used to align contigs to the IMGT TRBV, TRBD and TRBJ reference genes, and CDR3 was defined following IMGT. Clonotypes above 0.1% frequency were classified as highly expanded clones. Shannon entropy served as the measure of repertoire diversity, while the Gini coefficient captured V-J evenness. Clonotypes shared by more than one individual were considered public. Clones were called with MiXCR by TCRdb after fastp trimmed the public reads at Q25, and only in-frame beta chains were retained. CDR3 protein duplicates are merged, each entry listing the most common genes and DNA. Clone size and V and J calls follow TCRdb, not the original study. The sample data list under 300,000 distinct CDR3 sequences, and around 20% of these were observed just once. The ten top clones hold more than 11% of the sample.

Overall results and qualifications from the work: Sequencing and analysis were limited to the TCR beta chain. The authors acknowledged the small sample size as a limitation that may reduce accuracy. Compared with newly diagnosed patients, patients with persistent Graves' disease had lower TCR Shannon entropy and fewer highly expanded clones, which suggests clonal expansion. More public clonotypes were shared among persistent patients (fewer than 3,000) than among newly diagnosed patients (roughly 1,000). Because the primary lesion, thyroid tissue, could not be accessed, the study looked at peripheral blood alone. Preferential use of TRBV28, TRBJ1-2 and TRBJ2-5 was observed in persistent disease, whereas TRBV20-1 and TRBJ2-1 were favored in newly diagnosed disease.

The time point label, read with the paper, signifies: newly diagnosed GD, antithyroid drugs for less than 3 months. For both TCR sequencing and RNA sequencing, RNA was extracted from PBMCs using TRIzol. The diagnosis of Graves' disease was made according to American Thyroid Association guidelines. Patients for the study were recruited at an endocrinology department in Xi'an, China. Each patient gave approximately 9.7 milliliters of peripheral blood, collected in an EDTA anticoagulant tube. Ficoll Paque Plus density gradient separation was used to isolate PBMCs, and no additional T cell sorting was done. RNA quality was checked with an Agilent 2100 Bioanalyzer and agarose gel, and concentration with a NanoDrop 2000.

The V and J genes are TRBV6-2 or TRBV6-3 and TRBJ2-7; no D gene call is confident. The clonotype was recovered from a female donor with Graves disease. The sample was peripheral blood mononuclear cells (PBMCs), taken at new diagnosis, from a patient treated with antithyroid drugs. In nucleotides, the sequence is TGTGCCAGCAGTTACTCGAGGATCTACGAGCAGTACTTC. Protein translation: CASSYSRIYEQYF.